This T cell receptor (beta chain) came from a study of T cells in Graves' hyperthyroidism and ophthalmopathy (dated by TCRdb to about 2019). For context, the study as a whole: Peripheral blood was collected at initial diagnosis, before any treatment. To identify TCR V-J signatures that set the groups apart, the researchers used a discovery cohort of more than 95 patients, made up of roughly 40 with Graves' ophthalmopathy and about 60 with stable Graves' hyperthyroidism. In about 6 Graves' hyperthyroidism patients, the study also compared T-cell repertoires from thyroid tissue with T-cell repertoires from blood. Whether ophthalmopathy could be predicted prospectively was tested in an independent validation cohort made up of under 20 hyperthyroidism patients plus 17 patients who later progressed to ophthalmopathy. After blood sampling, hyperthyroidism patients were treated with methimazole at a starting dose of 30 mg daily, and ophthalmopathy patients were treated with high-dose intravenous methylprednisolone. The approximately 100 discovery patients were divided at random into training and test sets in a 7:3 ratio. The paper describes TCR Vbeta CDR3 sequencing of 135 peripheral blood samples, made up of 43 ophthalmopathy patients, more than 70 hyperthyroidism patients and about 17 progressor patients. Summary of the overall study and its limitations: Ophthalmopathy was separated from stable hyperthyroidism by a 13 V-J signature model, with around 90% sensitivity and 81% to 82% specificity obtained in cross-validation and 80%/75% obtained in testing. In validation, the model predicted progression to ophthalmopathy a median of approximately 6.3 months before onset, with over 55% sensitivity and 72.22% specificity. No statistical method was used to set the sample size in advance, and investigators knew the group allocation. Most expanded thyroid clonotypes (frequency above 0.001) were also detected in blood, suggesting blood repertoires may reflect thyroid immune responses.

Amplification of TCR beta CDR3 regions was carried out from RNA transcripts. For the first round of RT-PCR on the TCR CDR3, the HTBI primer set was used together with the Qiagen OneStep RT-PCR kit. Libraries were constructed in a second round of multiplex PCR, after which size selection and purification were performed. Libraries were sequenced paired-end with 100 bp reads on an Illumina HiSeq2000. As for how the authors treated the data: SOAPnuke was used to process the raw data, with reads discarded if the reads contained adapters or uncalled bases, had a mean Phred below 15, or lacked an exact constant-primer or identifier match. COPE v1.2.5 was used to merge high-quality paired reads, and clonotypes were defined as unique nucleotide sequences. Clonotypes were aligned to IMGT TRBV, TRBD and TRBJ reference segments using MiTCR v1.1. The analysis included only V-J combinations with a frequency above 0.0001, which together covered more than 99% of the repertoires. The TCS score was defined as F50 (clonal expansion) divided by E x V (chaos), with BLOSUM62-based TCRdist calculated between CDR3 peptides within each V-J. Welch's t-statistics and random forest reduced roughly 530 V-J features to 13, which were used in a naive Bayes classifier (R e1071). TCRdb cleaned the public reads at Q25 with fastp, built clones with MiXCR and kept in-frame beta chains. Rows matching on CDR3 protein sequence are summarized as one entry with the most common DNA and genes. The authors' filters were not applied to this entry. The sample table holds around 400,000 distinct CDR3 sequences, of which 15% to 17% were seen once. Of the sample, about 27% falls within the top ten clones.

The germline V gene gives CDR1 as MRHNA and CDR2 as SNTAGT. The CDR3 contains 13 residues, cysteine and phenylalanine counted. Of the read, only the CDR3 DNA is kept; its 39 bases are in frame from base 1. On this clonotype itself: It lacks a known antigen. Since a much larger clone is just one base distant, this may be a read error.

Hyperthyroidism patients were newly diagnosed, with disease duration under 2 months, and aged 18 to 65 years. Patients with uncontrolled infections, other autoimmune diseases, pregnancy or lactation were excluded. Diagnoses were established on the basis of clinical symptoms, serum thyroxine and TRAb, thyroid ultrasound, and orbital computed tomography. Blood from progressor patients was drawn when they were first diagnosed with hyperthyroidism, before any ophthalmopathy symptoms appeared. Ficoll-Paque density gradient centrifugation was used to isolate PBMCs from approximately 11 ml of fresh peripheral blood. Progressor patients were defined as those initially diagnosed with Graves' hyperthyroidism in whom ophthalmopathy developed during follow-up. Total RNA was extracted using Trizol reagent, and RNA quality was assessed on an Agilent 2100 Bioanalyzer.

The chain links TRBV6-4 with TRBJ2-3, with a tentative D gene TRBD2 over 5 matching bases. Input material: blood. The receptor comes from a woman under 30 with Graves' hyperthyroidism that later progressed to Graves' ophthalmopathy. CDR3 loop: CAGSEGATDTQYF. The nucleotide sequence is TGTGCCGGCAGTGAGGGTGCCACAGATACGCAGTATTTT.